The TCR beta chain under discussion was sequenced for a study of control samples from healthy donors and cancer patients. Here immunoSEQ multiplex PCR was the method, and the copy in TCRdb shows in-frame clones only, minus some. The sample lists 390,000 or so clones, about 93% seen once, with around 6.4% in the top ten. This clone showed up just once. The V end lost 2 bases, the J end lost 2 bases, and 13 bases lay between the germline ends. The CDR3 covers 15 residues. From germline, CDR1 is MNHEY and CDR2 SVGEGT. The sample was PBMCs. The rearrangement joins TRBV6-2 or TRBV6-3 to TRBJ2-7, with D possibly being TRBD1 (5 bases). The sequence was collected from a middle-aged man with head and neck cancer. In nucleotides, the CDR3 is TGTGCCAGCAGTTACGATTCAGGGTCTACCTACGAGCAGTACTTC. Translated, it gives CASSYDSGSTYEQYF.